This T cell receptor (beta chain) is drawn from a study of CD8+ T cells in alopecia areata. As to treatment: oral pan-JAK inhibitor, 5-10 mg twice daily. This clone was observed a handful of times. V lost 2 bases to trimming and J lost 15 bases, with 17 bases between them. This CDR3 spans 13 amino acids. The germline V gene has CDR1 MDHEN and CDR2 SYDVKM. In each case, RNA was isolated and then reverse transcribed into cDNA as the sequencing template. TCRdb's copy holds only in-frame clones and misses some; the assay was immunoSEQ multiplex PCR. This sample carries about 200,000 clones, roughly two fifths of them seen once, and the ten largest clones take 0.48%.

The receptor was isolated from a human donor with alopecia areata. The chain has TRBV28 and TRBJ2-1, with a weak D call TRBD1 (5 bases). The sample consisted of CD4+ T cells sorted from blood, taken between weeks 30 and 35, from a patient treated with tofacitinib. CDR3 in amino acids: CASSLRFGQGGFF. DNA of the CDR3: TGTGCCAGCAGTTTAAGGTTTGGTCAGGGTGGGTTCTTC.